This TCR beta chain was retrieved from a study of T cell clusters in autoimmune cytopenias. This clonotype is classed as medium-sized by frequency. TRB amplification used approximately 250 ng of peripheral blood genomic DNA. TRB was amplified by touch-down multiplex PCR, primer pools A and B combined. TCRdb reprocessed the multiplex PCR reads and stores each CDR3 protein as one record, lacking DNA. This repertoire includes roughly 8,000 distinct CDR3 sequences. Per germline, CDR1 SQVTM and CDR2 ANQGSEA. The CDR3 is 14 residues long. This chain connects TRBV29-1 to TRBJ2-1; TCRdb outputs TRBD2, but without DNA this stays unchecked. The sequence came from a human donor with an autoimmune cytopenia or autoimmune hepatitis (not recorded which). Specimen: peripheral blood. Here the CDR3 reads CSVETSGRQYEQFF.